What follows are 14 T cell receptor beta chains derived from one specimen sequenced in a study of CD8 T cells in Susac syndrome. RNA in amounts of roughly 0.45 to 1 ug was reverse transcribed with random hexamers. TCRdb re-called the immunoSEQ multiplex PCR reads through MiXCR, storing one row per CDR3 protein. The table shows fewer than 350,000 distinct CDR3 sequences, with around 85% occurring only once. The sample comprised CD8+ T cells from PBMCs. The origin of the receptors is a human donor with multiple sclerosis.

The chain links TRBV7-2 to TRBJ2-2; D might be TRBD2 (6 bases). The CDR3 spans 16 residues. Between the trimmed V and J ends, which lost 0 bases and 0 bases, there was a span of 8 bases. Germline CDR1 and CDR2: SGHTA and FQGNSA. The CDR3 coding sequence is TGTGCCAGCAGCTTAGCGGCGGGATCGAACACCGGGGAGCTGTTTTTT. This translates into CASSLAAGSNTGELFF.

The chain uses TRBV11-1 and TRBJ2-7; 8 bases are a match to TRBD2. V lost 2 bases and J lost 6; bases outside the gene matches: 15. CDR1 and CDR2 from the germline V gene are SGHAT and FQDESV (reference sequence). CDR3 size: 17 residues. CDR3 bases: TGTGCCAGCAGCTTAACGCTCGGGGGGGGCCTGATTTTCGAGCAGTACTTC. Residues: CASSLTLGGGLIFEQYF.

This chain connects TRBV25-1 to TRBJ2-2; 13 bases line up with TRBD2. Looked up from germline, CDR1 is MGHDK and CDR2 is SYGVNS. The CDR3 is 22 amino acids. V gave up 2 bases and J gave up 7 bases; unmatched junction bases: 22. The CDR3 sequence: CASSEEVLSRRLAGGVGGELFF. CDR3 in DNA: TGTGCCAGCAGTGAAGAAGTCCTTTCCCGAAGACTAGCGGGAGGTGTAGGCGGGGAGCTGTTTTTT.

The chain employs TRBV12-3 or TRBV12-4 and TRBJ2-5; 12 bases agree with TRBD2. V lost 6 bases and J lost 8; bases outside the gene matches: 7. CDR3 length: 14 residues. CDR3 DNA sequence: TGTGCCAGCAGCCGACTAGCGGGAGAGGATACCCAGTACTTC. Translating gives CASSRLAGEDTQYF.

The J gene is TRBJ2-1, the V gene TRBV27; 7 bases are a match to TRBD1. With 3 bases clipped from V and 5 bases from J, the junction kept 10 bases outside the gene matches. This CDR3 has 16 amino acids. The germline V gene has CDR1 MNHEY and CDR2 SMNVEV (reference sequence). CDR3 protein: CASSFIVGQGDNEQFF. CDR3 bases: TGTGCCAGCAGTTTCATTGTAGGGCAGGGGGACAATGAGCAGTTCTTC.

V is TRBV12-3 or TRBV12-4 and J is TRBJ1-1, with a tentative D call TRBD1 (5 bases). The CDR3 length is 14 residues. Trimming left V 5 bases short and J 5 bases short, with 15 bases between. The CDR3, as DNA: TGTGCCAGCAGTCCTGCTGGGGGGGGAACTGAAGCTTTCTTT. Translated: CASSPAGGGTEAFF.

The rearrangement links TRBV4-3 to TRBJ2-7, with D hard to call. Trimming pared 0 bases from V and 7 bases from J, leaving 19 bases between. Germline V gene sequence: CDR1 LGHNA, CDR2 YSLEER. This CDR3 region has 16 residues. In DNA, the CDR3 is TGCGCCAGCAGCCAAGATGGGTCGGATCTTTGGTCGGAGCAGTACTTC. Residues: CASSQDGSDLWSEQYF.

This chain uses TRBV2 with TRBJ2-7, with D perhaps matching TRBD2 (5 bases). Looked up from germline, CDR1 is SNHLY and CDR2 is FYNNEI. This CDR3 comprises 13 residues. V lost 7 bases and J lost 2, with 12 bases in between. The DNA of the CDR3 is TGTGCCAGCAAAGAAGGACTCCCCTACGAGCAGTACTTC. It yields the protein CASKEGLPYEQYF.

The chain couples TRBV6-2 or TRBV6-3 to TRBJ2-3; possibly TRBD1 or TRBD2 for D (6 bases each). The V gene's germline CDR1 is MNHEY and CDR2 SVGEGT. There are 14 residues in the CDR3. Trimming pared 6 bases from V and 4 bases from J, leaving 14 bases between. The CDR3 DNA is TGTGCCAGCAGCAATAGGGGGGTCCCAGATACGCAGTATTTT. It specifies CASSNRGVPDTQYF.

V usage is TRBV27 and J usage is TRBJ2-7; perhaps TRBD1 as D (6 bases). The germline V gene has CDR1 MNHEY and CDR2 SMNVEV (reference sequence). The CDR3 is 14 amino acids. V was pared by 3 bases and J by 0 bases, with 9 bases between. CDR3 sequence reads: CASSFWGPSYEQYF. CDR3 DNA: TGTGCCAGCAGTTTCTGGGGGCCCTCCTACGAGCAGTACTTC.

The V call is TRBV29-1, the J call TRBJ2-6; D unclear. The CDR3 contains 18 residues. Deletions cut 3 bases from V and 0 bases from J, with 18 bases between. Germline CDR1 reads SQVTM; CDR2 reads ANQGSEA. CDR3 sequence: CSVDPPAGPSSGANVLTF. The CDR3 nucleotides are TGCAGCGTTGACCCCCCGGCAGGACCCTCCTCTGGGGCCAACGTCCTGACTTTC.

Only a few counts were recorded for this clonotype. Written as DNA, the CDR3 is TGTGCCTGGAGTGTAGGGTTCCACGAGCAGTACTTC. It yields the protein CAWSVGFHEQYF. The chain recombines TRBV30 with TRBJ2-7; D remains unclear. Trimming shortened V by 0 bases and J by 5 bases, and 8 bases separated the two germline ends. This CDR3 region has 12 residues. CDR1 and CDR2 from the germline V gene are GTSNPN and SVGIG (reference sequence).

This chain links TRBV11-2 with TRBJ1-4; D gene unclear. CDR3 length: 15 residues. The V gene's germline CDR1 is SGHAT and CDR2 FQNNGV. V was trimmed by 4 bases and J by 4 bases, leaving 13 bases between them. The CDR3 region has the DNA TGTGCCAGCAGCTCCCCACCCAACCTTAATGAAAAACTGTTTTTT. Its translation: CASSSPPNLNEKLFF.

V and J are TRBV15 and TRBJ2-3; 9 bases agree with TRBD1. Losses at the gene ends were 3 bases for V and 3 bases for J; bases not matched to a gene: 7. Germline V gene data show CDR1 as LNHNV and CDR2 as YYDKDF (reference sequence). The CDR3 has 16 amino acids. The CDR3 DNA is TGTGCCACCAGCAGGGGCCGGGACAGGGTAACAGATACGCAGTATTTT. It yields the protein CATSRGRDRVTDTQYF. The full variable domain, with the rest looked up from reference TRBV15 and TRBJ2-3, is DAMVIQNPRYQVTQFGKPVTLSCSQTLNHNVMYWYQQKSSQAPKLLFHYYDKDFNNEADTPDNFQSRRPNTSFCFLDIRSPGLGDTAMYLCATSRGRDRVTDTQYFGPGTRLTVL.